This T cell receptor beta chain was obtained from a study of cytomegalovirus exposure and HLA in healthy donors. Study-level background: A previous analysis identified around 120 million unique TCR beta sequences derived from about 180 million T cells. General study findings and limits: Later analysis associated a missense DCLRE1C variant with TCR beta V- and J-gene trimming. In vitro confirmation showed three CMV-associated chains to be CMV antigen specific. There were some V segments, including TRBV6-2 and TRBV6-3, excluded as indistinguishable.

This clone has a count of ten or more. Its antigen is still unknown. In the PCR, 60 Vbeta and 13 Jbeta primers were used. This table comes from immunoSEQ multiplex PCR, and its TCRdb copy is limited to in-frame clones, with some not included. The sample includes around 190,000 clones, about 9% of them seen just once. The CDR3 is made up of 15 amino acids. Germline V gene sequence: CDR1 SGDLS, CDR2 YYNGEE. V lost 2 bases and J lost 4, with 13 bases in between. The chain carries TRBV9 and TRBJ1-5; D uncertain. Sequencing used PBMCs. This receptor was identified in a woman aged 30 to 39 in good health and CMV-seropositive. CDR3 sequence: CASSVSSGGNQPQHF. In nucleotides, the CDR3 is TGTGCCAGCAGCGTTTCCAGTGGAGGGAATCAGCCCCAGCATTTT.